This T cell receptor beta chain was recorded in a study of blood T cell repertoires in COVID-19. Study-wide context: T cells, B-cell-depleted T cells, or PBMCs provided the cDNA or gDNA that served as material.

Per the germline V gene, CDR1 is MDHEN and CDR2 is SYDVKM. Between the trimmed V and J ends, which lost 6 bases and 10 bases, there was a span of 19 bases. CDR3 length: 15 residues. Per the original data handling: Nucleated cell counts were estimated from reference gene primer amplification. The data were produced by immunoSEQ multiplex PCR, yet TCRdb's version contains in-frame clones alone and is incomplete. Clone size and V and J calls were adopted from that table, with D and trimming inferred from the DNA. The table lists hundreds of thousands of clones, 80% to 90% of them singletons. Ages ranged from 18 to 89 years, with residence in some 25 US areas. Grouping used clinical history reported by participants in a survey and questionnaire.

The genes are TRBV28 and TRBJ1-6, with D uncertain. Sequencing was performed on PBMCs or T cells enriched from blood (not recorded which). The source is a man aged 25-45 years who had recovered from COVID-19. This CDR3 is CASRQKRGGLSPLHF. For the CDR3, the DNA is TGTGCCAGCAGACAGAAACGGGGAGGGTTATCACCCCTCCACTTT.